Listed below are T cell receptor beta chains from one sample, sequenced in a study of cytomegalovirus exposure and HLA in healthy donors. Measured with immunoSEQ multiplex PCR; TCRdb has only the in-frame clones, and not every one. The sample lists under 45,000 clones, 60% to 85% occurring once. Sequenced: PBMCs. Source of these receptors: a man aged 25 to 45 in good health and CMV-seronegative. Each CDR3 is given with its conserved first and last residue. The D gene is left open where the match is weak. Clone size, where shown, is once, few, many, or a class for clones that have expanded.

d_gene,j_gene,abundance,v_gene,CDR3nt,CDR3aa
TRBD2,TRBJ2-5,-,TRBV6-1,TGTGCCAGCGAGGCCGGGGGGGAGACCCAGTACTTC,CASEAGGETQYF
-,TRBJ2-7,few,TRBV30,TGTGCCTGGAGTGTGGACGGGAGAGCCTACGAGCAGTACTTC,CAWSVDGRAYEQYF
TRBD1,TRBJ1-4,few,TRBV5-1,TGCGCCAGCAGCTTGGCCCTAACAGGGGAAGGTGAAAAACTGTTTTTT,CASSLALTGEGEKLFF
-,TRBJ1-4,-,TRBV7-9,TGTGCCAGCAAGGAGAATCTGAGTGGTAATGAAAAACTGTTTTTT,CASKENLSGNEKLFF
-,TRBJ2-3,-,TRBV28,TGTGCCAGCACGGACAGAACAGATACGCAGTATTTT,CASTDRTDTQYF
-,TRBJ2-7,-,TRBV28,TGTGCCAGCTCTTACTGGAGGACGAAGAGCTCCTACGAGCAGTACTTC,CASSYWRTKSSYEQYF
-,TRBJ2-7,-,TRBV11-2,TGTGCCAGCAGCCCAGGACACTCTTCCTACGAGCAGTACTTC,CASSPGHSSYEQYF
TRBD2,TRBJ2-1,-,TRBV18,TGTGCCAGCTCACCGAGACCCAGCGGGAGCGACAATGAGCAGTTCTTC,CASSPRPSGSDNEQFF
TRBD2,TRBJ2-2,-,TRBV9,TGTGCCAGCAGCTTCTCATTAGCGGGAGGGCCGAGCACCGGGGAGCTGTTTTTT,CASSFSLAGGPSTGELFF
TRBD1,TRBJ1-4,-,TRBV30,TGTGCCTGGAGTAGCGGACAGGGGCGGAATGAAAAACTGTTTTTT,CAWSSGQGRNEKLFF
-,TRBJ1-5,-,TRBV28,TGTGCCAGCAGTTTAACACTAAATCAGCCCCAGCATTTT,CASSLTLNQPQHF
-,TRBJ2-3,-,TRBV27,TGTGCCAGCAGTTTACCCGGGTTCACTCCGGATACGCAGTATTTT,CASSLPGFTPDTQYF
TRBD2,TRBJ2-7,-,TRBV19,TGTGCCAGTAGTACCCGGCTAGCGGGGGGTGCCTACGAGCAGTACTTC,CASSTRLAGGAYEQYF
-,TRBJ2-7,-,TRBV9,TGTGCCAGCAGCGTTGGACAGTTGACTCGCGAGCAGTACTTC,CASSVGQLTREQYF
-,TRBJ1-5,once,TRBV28,TGTGCCAGCAGTTTATTGGGCATAAGGGGAAATCAGCCCCAGCATTTT,CASSLLGIRGNQPQHF
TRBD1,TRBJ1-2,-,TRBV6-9,TGTGCCAGCCGATCCCGGGACAGAGGAACCCCGGACTATGGCTACACCTTC,CASRSRDRGTPDYGYTF
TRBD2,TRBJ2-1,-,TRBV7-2,TGTGCCAGCAGCTTAGCGCGGGAGTCGTACAATGAGCAGTTCTTC,CASSLARESYNEQFF